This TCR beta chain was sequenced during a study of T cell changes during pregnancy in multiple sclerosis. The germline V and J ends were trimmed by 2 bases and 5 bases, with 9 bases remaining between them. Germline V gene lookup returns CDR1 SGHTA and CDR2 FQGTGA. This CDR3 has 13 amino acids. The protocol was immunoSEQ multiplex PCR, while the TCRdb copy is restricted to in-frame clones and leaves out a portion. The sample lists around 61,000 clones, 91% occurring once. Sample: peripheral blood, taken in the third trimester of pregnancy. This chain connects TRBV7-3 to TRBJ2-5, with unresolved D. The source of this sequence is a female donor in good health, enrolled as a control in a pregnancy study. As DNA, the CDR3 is TGTGCCAGCAGCTTAGGCTCGTGGGAGACCCAGTACTTC. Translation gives CASSLGSWETQYF.